This passage covers 28 T cell receptor beta chains from one sample sequenced in a study of T cells in localized non-small cell lung cancer. TCRdb keeps only in-frame clones here, not all; method: immunoSEQ multiplex PCR. The data contain about 30,000 clones, around nine tenths of them seen just once; the ten biggest clones take up around 2.9%. Sequencing was performed on peripheral blood, taken before any cancer treatment. Receptors were obtained from a female donor aged 60 or older with stage I lung adenocarcinoma.

J is TRBJ2-1 and V is TRBV11-2, with 7 positions matching TRBD1. Trimming cost V 7 bases and J 6 bases; bases outside gene matches: 9. The CDR3 spans 14 residues. CDR1 is SGHAT and CDR2 is FQNNGV in the germline V gene. The CDR3 sequence: CASTFTGAGNEQFF. CDR3 coding DNA: TGTGCCAGCACCTTTACAGGGGCAGGCAATGAGCAGTTCTTC.

The V gene is TRBV13, the J gene TRBJ2-7, with 11 bases that match TRBD2. CDR3 size: 21 residues. V lost 5 bases and J lost 2; bases outside the gene matches: 23. CDR1 and CDR2 from the germline V gene are PRHDT and FYEKMQ (reference sequence). CDR3 region: CASSPITTGTSGAAIAYEQYF. In nucleotides, the CDR3 is TGTGCCAGCAGCCCAATTACCACCGGGACTAGCGGAGCCGCTATTGCCTACGAGCAGTACTTC.

V and J are TRBV5-1 and TRBJ1-2; D is undetermined. CDR3 size: 14 residues. Germline loops: CDR1 SGHRS, CDR2 YFSETQ. With 0 bases removed from V and 0 bases from J, the gap between germline ends came to 6 bases. This CDR3 reads CASSLERANYGYTF. The CDR3 DNA reads as TGCGCCAGCAGCTTGGAAAGGGCTAACTATGGCTACACCTTC.

The chain recombines TRBV7-2 with TRBJ2-1; 8 bases align to TRBD2. This CDR3 comprises 15 residues. The V gene end was trimmed by 5 bases and the J gene end by 4 bases; junction bases not matched to a gene: 7. Germline CDR1 and CDR2: SGHTA and FQGNSA. CDR3 sequence: CASSPRGARYNEQFF. The CDR3 coding sequence is TGTGCCAGCAGCCCGCGGGGGGCCCGGTACAATGAGCAGTTCTTC.

V gene TRBV15 combines with J gene TRBJ2-6, with D unresolved. CDR3 length: 15 amino acids. CDR1 and CDR2 from the germline V gene are LNHNV and YYDKDF (reference sequence). V lost 1 base to trimming and J lost 2 bases, with 6 bases between them. The DNA of the CDR3 is TGTGCCACCAGCAGAGGGGCTCCTGGGGCCAACGTCCTGACTTTC. The encoded protein is CATSRGAPGANVLTF.

The V and J genes are TRBV6-5 and TRBJ1-5, with D possibly being TRBD1 (5 bases). The CDR3 length is 14 residues. The V gene lost 8 bases and the J gene lost 3 bases, with 14 bases spanning the gap. CDR1 is MNHEY, CDR2 SVGAGI, per germline. The CDR3 loop reads CASAGGGPNQPQHF. DNA for the CDR3: TGTGCCAGCGCCGGGGGGGGACCCAATCAGCCCCAGCATTTT.

This clone was picked up one time. The V call is TRBV7-8, the J call TRBJ1-1; D possibly corresponds to TRBD1 (6 bases). CDR1 is SGHVS, CDR2 FQNEAQ, per germline. V was clipped by 4 bases and J by 1 base, with 10 bases between them. The CDR3 extends over 14 amino acids. CDR3 region: CASSSPTGNTEAFF. CDR3 bases: TGTGCCAGCAGCTCACCGACAGGGAACACTGAAGCTTTCTTT.

V and J are TRBV27 and TRBJ2-2, with 7 bases identical to TRBD1. The CDR3 length is 17 residues. V dropped 3 bases and J dropped 7; count of bases not matched to a gene: 14. Germline assignment: CDR1 MNHEY and CDR2 SMNVEV (reference sequence). This CDR3 is CASSFLRSIQGDGELFF. CDR3 coding DNA: TGTGCCAGCAGTTTTCTGAGGTCGATCCAGGGGGACGGGGAGCTGTTTTTT.

There are a few counts of this clone. The rearrangement uses TRBV2 and TRBJ2-7; D is unclear. V lost 1 base and J lost 5, with 15 bases in between. Germline lookup yields CDR1 SNHLY and CDR2 FYNNEI. This CDR3 contains 15 residues. CDR3 sequence: CASSEVGGRTNEQYF. The CDR3 region has the DNA TGTGCCAGCAGTGAAGTAGGTGGTAGGACGAACGAGCAGTACTTC.

The chain has TRBV2 and TRBJ2-2; maybe TRBD2 (5 bases). Between the trimmed V and J ends, which lost 7 bases and 1 base, there was a span of 10 bases. Germline V CDR1 and CDR2: SNHLY, FYNNEI. The CDR3 has 14 amino acids. The CDR3 region is CASKGEGNTGELFF. CDR3 coding DNA: TGTGCCAGCAAGGGCGAGGGGAACACCGGGGAGCTGTTTTTT.

The chain carries TRBV20-1 and TRBJ1-1; D remains unclear. This CDR3 has 11 amino acids. Looked up from germline, CDR1 is DFQATT and CDR2 is SNEGSKA (reference sequence). The CDR3 DNA is TGCAGGACGGCCCGCGCCACTGAAGCTTTCTTT. This encodes CRTARATEAFF.

The chain couples TRBV30 to TRBJ1-5; D is possibly TRBD1 (6 bases). Trimming shortened V by 2 bases and J by 0 bases, and 14 bases separated the two germline ends. This CDR3 contains 16 residues. Germline CDR1 and CDR2: GTSNPN and SVGIG (reference sequence). This chain's CDR3 is CAWSPPGTPSNQPQHF. Here the CDR3 DNA reads TGTGCCTGGAGTCCCCCCGGGACACCTAGCAATCAGCCCCAGCATTTT.

The V and J genes are TRBV19 and TRBJ2-1; D remains ambiguous. The germline gives CDR1 LNHDA, CDR2 SQIVND (reference sequence). This CDR3 contains 14 residues. V was shortened by 5 bases and J by 5 bases, with 13 bases between the two germline ends. For the CDR3, the DNA is TGTGCCAGTAGTTTGCTCGGTGTAAACAATGAGCAGTTCTTC. Translating gives CASSLLGVNNEQFF.

The J gene is TRBJ2-1, the V gene TRBV5-1, with no clear D. There are 11 residues in the CDR3. Trimming cost V 4 bases and J 8 bases, with 7 bases left between them. CDR1 is SGHRS, CDR2 YFSETQ, per germline. The CDR3 loop reads CASSRGDEQFF. The DNA for the CDR3 is TGCGCCAGCAGCCGCGGCGATGAGCAGTTCTTC.

The chain joins TRBV30 to TRBJ1-3; the D is unclear. V was clipped by 4 bases and J by 2 bases, with 9 bases between them. This CDR3 is 13 amino acids long. Germline-derived CDR1 and CDR2 are GTSNPN and SVGIG (reference sequence). CDR3 loop: CAWTGRTGNTIYF. The CDR3 coding sequence is TGTGCCTGGACAGGCAGAACTGGAAACACCATATATTTT.

The chain combines TRBV5-1 with TRBJ2-3, with 7 bases matching TRBD1. The V gene's germline CDR1 is SGHRS and CDR2 YFSETQ. V shed 4 bases and J 4 bases; nucleotides not matched to a gene: 18. CDR3 length equals 18 residues. The CDR3 region has the DNA TGCGCCAGCAGCCCGGGACAGATGAGGAGAGTTAAACCAGATACGCAGTATTTT. Its translation is CASSPGQMRRVKPDTQYF.

The rearrangement uses TRBV29-1 and TRBJ1-2; D is possibly TRBD1 (5 bases). Trimming left V 4 bases short and J 6 bases short, with 9 bases between. Germline V CDR1 and CDR2: SQVTM, ANQGSEA. The CDR3 has 11 amino acids. CDR3: CSVVGGDGYTF. The CDR3 DNA follows: TGCAGCGTTGTTGGGGGAGATGGCTACACCTTC. The complete variable domain, with remaining parts taken from reference TRBV29-1 and TRBJ1-2, reads SAVISQKPSRDICQRGTSLTIQCQVDSQVTMMFWYRQQPGQSLTLIATANQGSEATYESGFVIDKFPISRPNLTFSTLTVSNMSPEDSSIYLCSVVGGDGYTFGSGTRLTVV.

The V and J genes are TRBV7-8 and TRBJ1-1; D is perhaps TRBD1 (5 bases). Germline values: CDR1 SGHVS, CDR2 FQNEAQ. The CDR3 extends over 16 amino acids. Trimming stripped 1 base from V and 0 bases from J, with 12 bases between. The CDR3 DNA reads TGTGCCAGCAGCTTAGTGGCAGGGAACATGAACACTGAAGCTTTCTTT. Translating gives CASSLVAGNMNTEAFF.

The V and J genes are TRBV7-3 and TRBJ2-1, with 7 bases identical to TRBD2. The CDR3 loop spans 15 amino acids. The V gene's germline CDR1 is SGHTA and CDR2 FQGTGA. Trimming at V came to 2 bases and at J to 2 bases, leaving 3 bases not matched to a gene. The CDR3 DNA follows: TGTGCCAGCAGCTTAGCGGGAGTACCCTACAATGAGCAGTTCTTC. Its translation is CASSLAGVPYNEQFF.

The table lists this clone with a count of one. The rearrangement links TRBV6-1 to TRBJ1-4, with D tentatively TRBD1 (5 bases). The CDR3 consists of 15 residues. Germline-derived CDR1 and CDR2 are MNHNS and SASEGT. V shed 3 bases and J shed 2 bases, with 10 bases lying between them. CDR3 sequence reads: CASSEGDSTNEKLFF. The CDR3 DNA is TGTGCCAGCAGTGAGGGGGATTCGACTAATGAAAAACTGTTTTTT.

This clone was recorded a few times. The gene calls are TRBV7-3 and TRBJ2-7; TRBD2 matches 8 bases. Looked up from germline, CDR1 is SGHTA and CDR2 is FQGTGA. J was trimmed by 4 bases and V by 5 bases; bases with no gene match: 10. The CDR3 extends over 15 amino acids. CDR3 sequence reads: CASSQAGPSGYEQYF. In DNA, the CDR3 is TGTGCCAGCAGCCAGGCGGGTCCTAGCGGGTACGAGCAGTACTTC.

The DNA for the CDR3 is TGTGCCACACGTCAGGGATACTCTGGAAACACCATATATTTT. Its translation is CATRQGYSGNTIYF. The chain is built from TRBV6-5 and TRBJ1-3; maybe TRBD1 (5 bases). The V gene's germline CDR1 is MNHEY and CDR2 SVGAGI. V shed 10 bases and J shed 0 bases, with 13 bases lying between them. This CDR3 is built from 14 residues.

This clone occurred once. The V call is TRBV10-3, the J call TRBJ1-4, with D possibly TRBD1 on 5 matching bases. The CDR3 is made up of 13 amino acids. V dropped 0 bases and J dropped 10 bases, with 9 bases sitting between them. Germline CDR1 reads ENHRY; CDR2 reads SYGVKD. CDR3 nucleotides: TGTGCCATCAGTGAGTCGCAGGGAAGAAAACTGTTTTTT. Amino acids: CAISESQGRKLFF.

The J gene is TRBJ2-7, the V gene TRBV28; perhaps D is TRBD1 or TRBD2 (5 bases each). Between the trimmed V and J ends, which lost 5 bases and 0 bases, there was a span of 23 bases. The germline V gene has CDR1 MDHEN and CDR2 SYDVKM. The CDR3 extends over 18 amino acids. CDR3 amino acids: CASSPTGPGHKSSYEQYF. The CDR3 DNA reads TGTGCCAGCAGTCCTACGGGACCGGGGCACAAGAGCTCCTACGAGCAGTACTTC.

The V gene is TRBV18, the J gene TRBJ1-1, with TRBD1 matching over 9 bases. The V gene end was trimmed by 3 bases and the J gene end by 3 bases; junction bases not matched to a gene: 2. Germline V gene sequence: CDR1 KGHSH, CDR2 LQKENI. CDR3 length: 14 residues. The CDR3 DNA follows: TGTGCCAGCTCACCCCGGGACAGGGACACTGAAGCTTTCTTT. It is translated as CASSPRDRDTEAFF. The full variable domain, with the rest looked up from reference TRBV18 and TRBJ1-1, is NAGVMQNPRHLVRRRGQEARLRCSPMKGHSHVYWYRQLPEEGLKFMVYLQKENIIDESGMPKERFSAEFPKEGPSILRIQQVVRGDSAAYFCASSPRDRDTEAFFGQGTRLTVV.

The V gene is TRBV5-8, the J gene TRBJ2-1; the D gene is possibly TRBD2 (6 bases). CDR1 and CDR2 (germline): SGHTS, YDEGEE. V lost 3 bases and J lost 0, with 13 bases in between. The CDR3 has 16 residues. In DNA form, the CDR3 reads TGTGCCAGCAGCTCTAGCGCTGATAGCTCCTACAATGAGCAGTTCTTC. Encoded protein: CASSSSADSSYNEQFF.

This sequence joins TRBV7-2 and TRBJ1-2; TRBD1 matches at 7 bases. Trimming took 5 bases from V and 8 from J; bases not matched to a gene: 14. CDR3 length: 15 amino acids. Germline-derived CDR1 and CDR2 are SGHTA and FQGNSA. The CDR3: CASSSRTGGLEGYTF. In DNA, the CDR3 is TGTGCCAGCAGCAGCCGGACAGGCGGTCTAGAAGGCTACACCTTC.

The gene calls are TRBV10-3 and TRBJ2-3; 7 bases align to TRBD1. Germline CDR1 is ENHRY and CDR2 is SYGVKD. Trimming at V came to 4 bases and at J to 2 bases, leaving 6 bases not matched to a gene. The CDR3 is made up of 15 amino acids. This CDR3 is CAISGQGGLTDTQYF. CDR3 sequence (DNA): TGTGCCATCAGTGGACAGGGTGGACTCACAGATACGCAGTATTTT.